This T cell receptor beta chain emerged from a study of Ad26.COV2.S vaccination and SARS-CoV-2 variants. There are 14 residues in the CDR3. Trimming left V 1 base short and J 5 bases short, with 11 bases between. The germline gives CDR1 LGHDT, CDR2 YNNKEL (reference sequence). Produced via immunoSEQ multiplex PCR; TCRdb's table is partial and in-frame only. The table has roughly 180,000 clones, around 90% seen once. Whole-study results and caveats: Measurements of TCR breadth and depth may have given underestimates of the total T cell responses. Vaccinated individuals (as opposed to placebo recipients) had higher spike-specific TCR breadth. Reported post-vaccination CD8+ and CD4+ T cell responses to spike showed substantial breadth.

Regarding this clone: Its antigen is unknown.

This clonotype was obtained from a human donor who had recovered from COVID-19. The chain uses TRBV3-1 (or the pseudogene TRBV3-2) and TRBJ1-1; D gene ambiguous. Here the sequenced sample was peripheral blood, taken after recovery from COVID-19. The DNA for the CDR3 is TGTGCCAGCAGCCAAGCCCTTGAGGGAACTGAAGCTTTCTTT. Its protein product is CASSQALEGTEAFF.